The 20 T cell receptor beta chains listed next were all sequenced from one sample in a study of blood T cell repertoires in COVID-19. Profiling relied on immunoSEQ multiplex PCR, and the TCRdb table lists in-frame clones only, not all of them. The repertoire has 85,000 to 100,000 clones, about nine tenths of them found once; the top ten carry less than 2%. The specimen was peripheral blood. These receptors were obtained from a man between 60 and 75 years old with acute or convalescent COVID-19.

This clone showed up just once. The V and J genes are TRBV7-9 and TRBJ1-4, with D maybe TRBD1 (5 bases). Trimming took 5 bases from V and 8 from J, leaving 12 bases between them. CDR3 length: 13 amino acids. Germline assignment: CDR1 SEHNR and CDR2 FQNEAQ (reference sequence). CDR3 sequence reads: CASSTRGGEKLFF. In DNA form, the CDR3 reads TGTGCCAGCAGCACCCGGGGGGGGGAAAAACTGTTTTTT.

The chain combines TRBV18 with TRBJ1-2; D perhaps matches TRBD1 (6 bases). The CDR3 runs to 13 residues. Germline V gene lookup returns CDR1 KGHSH and CDR2 LQKENI. V was clipped by 2 bases and J by 7 bases, with 11 bases between them. The CDR3 bases are TGTGCCAGCTCACCATCAGGGGATGGTGGCTACACCTTC. Its translation: CASSPSGDGGYTF. The variable domain in full, with the rest retrieved from reference TRBV18 and TRBJ1-2, is NAGVMQNPRHLVRRRGQEARLRCSPMKGHSHVYWYRQLPEEGLKFMVYLQKENIIDESGMPKERFSAEFPKEGPSILRIQQVVRGDSAAYFCASSPSGDGGYTFGSGTRLTVV.

This chain joins TRBV6-4 and TRBJ1-4; 10 bases agree with TRBD1. The germline CDR1 and CDR2 sequences are MRHNA and SNTAGT. V was pared by 5 bases and J by 5 bases, with 8 bases of the junction left unmatched. This CDR3 comprises 16 residues. CDR3 coding DNA: TGTGCCAGCAGTACTCACGCGGGACAGGGGAATGAAAAACTGTTTTTT. Translated: CASSTHAGQGNEKLFF.

The gene calls are TRBV7-8 and TRBJ2-7; D might be TRBD2 (5 bases). Germline loops: CDR1 SGHVS, CDR2 FQNEAQ. This CDR3 has 16 residues. Trimming stripped 1 base from V and 0 bases from J, with 13 bases between. The CDR3 sequence is CASSLVLGVPSYEQYF. The CDR3 DNA reads as TGTGCCAGCAGCTTAGTGCTCGGGGTTCCCTCCTACGAGCAGTACTTC.

CDR3 nucleotide sequence: TGTGCCAGTAGTATTTCCCCAGGGGGCATTACTGAAGCTTTCTTT. Translated: CASSISPGGITEAFF. This chain uses TRBV19 with TRBJ1-1; TRBD1 agrees at 8 bases. The CDR3 is made up of 15 amino acids. Germline V gene data show CDR1 as LNHDA and CDR2 as SQIVND (reference sequence). The trim removed 3 bases at V and 5 bases at J, leaving 8 bases unmatched.

The rearrangement uses TRBV7-9 and TRBJ2-6, with D perhaps matching TRBD2 (5 bases). In germline, CDR1 is SEHNR, CDR2 FQNEAQ (reference sequence). Trimming stripped 5 bases from V and 5 bases from J, with 22 bases between. This CDR3 is 18 amino acids long. The CDR3 region has the DNA TGTGCCAGCAGCCTCCATGAGAGGGTAATGTCTCGGGCCAACGTCCTGACTTTC. Amino acids: CASSLHERVMSRANVLTF.

V gene TRBV30 combines with J gene TRBJ1-6; D perhaps matches TRBD1 (6 bases). V dropped 3 bases and J dropped 10 bases, with 16 bases sitting between them. In germline, CDR1 is GTSNPN, CDR2 SVGIG (reference sequence). The CDR3 has 14 amino acids. DNA of the CDR3: TGTGCCTGGAGAAACAAACAGGGAAGCTCACCCCTCCACTTT. This codes for CAWRNKQGSSPLHF.

This clone appeared once. This chain connects TRBV7-9 to TRBJ1-2, with D maybe TRBD1 (5 bases). The V and J ends lost 1 base and 4 bases respectively, with 16 bases between them. From germline, CDR1 is SEHNR and CDR2 FQNEAQ (reference sequence). The CDR3 has 16 amino acids. Here the CDR3 reads CASSLGRGSEGYGYTF. The CDR3 nucleotides read TGTGCCAGCAGCTTAGGTCGGGGGTCGGAGGGCTATGGCTACACCTTC.

The J gene is TRBJ1-6, the V gene TRBV19; D perhaps matches TRBD1 (6 bases). This CDR3 is built from 15 residues. Germline V gene lookup returns CDR1 LNHDA and CDR2 SQIVND (reference sequence). V lost 7 bases to trimming and J lost 5 bases, with 15 bases between them. The CDR3: CASTGRDTHNSPLHF. In DNA, the CDR3 is TGTGCCAGTACCGGAAGGGACACCCATAATTCACCCCTCCACTTT.

The J gene is TRBJ1-5, the V gene TRBV4-1; D might be TRBD1 (5 bases). V shed 2 bases and J shed 3 bases, with 11 bases lying between them. Germline CDR1 reads MGHRA; CDR2 reads YSYEKL. This CDR3 is 15 amino acids long. CDR3 protein: CASSQYDSLNQPQHF. CDR3 DNA sequence: TGCGCCAGCAGCCAATATGACAGCCTCAATCAGCCCCAGCATTTT.

As for this clone: Sequence at one end of the junction differs from germline and may be a read error. The chain couples TRBV20-1 to TRBJ1-2, with a possible D match to TRBD1 (5 bases). CDR1 is DFQATT, CDR2 SNEGSKA, per germline (reference sequence). The CDR3 totals 10 residues. For the CDR3, the DNA is TGCAGTGCTGCGGGACTGCGCGGGCACTTC. Amino acid sequence: CSAAGLRGHF.

This clone was recorded once. The genes are TRBV30 and TRBJ1-1; no clear D. Per germline, CDR1 GTSNPN and CDR2 SVGIG (reference sequence). The V and J ends lost 8 bases and 0 bases respectively, with 7 bases between them. This CDR3 has 11 amino acids. The CDR3 here is CAGKMNTEAFF. CDR3 DNA sequence: TGTGCCGGCAAAATGAACACTGAAGCTTTCTTT.

This chain links TRBV7-8 with TRBJ2-7; D is ambiguous. The CDR3 loop spans 16 amino acids. The V end was cut by 5 bases, the J end by 6 bases, with 23 bases between. CDR1 and CDR2 (germline): SGHVS, FQNEAQ. The chain's CDR3 is CASSHRPPMILREQYF. CDR3 DNA sequence: TGTGCCAGCAGCCACAGACCCCCGATGATTCTCCGCGAGCAGTACTTC. Full variable domain (outside the CDR3, taken from reference TRBV7-8 and TRBJ2-7): GAGVSQSPRYKVAKRGQDVALRCDPISGHVSLFWYQQALGQGPEFLTYFQNEAQLDKSGLPSDRFFAERPEGSVSTLKIQRTQQEDSAVYLCASSHRPPMILREQYFGPGTRLTVT.

CDR3 nucleotide sequence: TGTGCCATCAGTGACCGGGACAGCCATTCACCCCTCCACTTT. It specifies CAISDRDSHSPLHF. This chain links TRBV10-3 with TRBJ1-6; 7 nucleotides align to TRBD1. V trimming: 3 bases; J trimming: 8 bases; junction bases outside the gene matches: 4. CDR3 length equals 14 residues. Germline loops: CDR1 ENHRY, CDR2 SYGVKD.

V and J are TRBV11-2 and TRBJ1-1; 8 nucleotides agree with TRBD1. The CDR3 spans 14 residues. CDR1 is SGHAT and CDR2 is FQNNGV in the germline V gene. Trimming took 1 base from V and 5 from J; bases not matched to a gene: 3. The CDR3 loop is CASSLAGGSTEAFF. DNA of the CDR3: TGTGCCAGCAGCTTAGCAGGGGGCTCTACTGAAGCTTTCTTT. Complete variable domain (other parts from reference TRBV11-2 and TRBJ1-1): EAGVAQSPRYKIIEKRQSVAFWCNPISGHATLYWYQQILGQGPKLLIQFQNNGVVDDSQLPKDRFSAERLKGVDSTLKIQPAKLEDSAVYLCASSLAGGSTEAFFGQGTRLTVV.

The rearrangement joins TRBV7-9 to TRBJ2-6; perhaps TRBD2 as D (5 bases). Trimming cost V 5 bases and J 4 bases, with 12 bases left between them. The CDR3 loop spans 15 amino acids. CDR1 and CDR2 from the germline V gene are SEHNR and FQNEAQ (reference sequence). This CDR3 reads CASSQQRVGANVLTF. DNA for the CDR3: TGTGCCAGCAGCCAGCAGAGGGTAGGGGCCAACGTCCTGACTTTC.

The gene calls are TRBV29-1 and TRBJ1-1; D is undetermined. Trimming cost V 7 bases and J 1 base, with 10 bases left between them. Germline CDR1 and CDR2: SQVTM and ANQGSEA. The CDR3 contains 12 residues. CDR3 in DNA: TGCAGCGGCTCTAGGCAGAACACTGAAGCTTTCTTT. It is translated as CSGSRQNTEAFF.

This clone was detected only once. This sequence joins TRBV24-1 and TRBJ2-3, with D tentatively TRBD1 (7 bases). V was pared by 5 bases and J by 0 bases, with 14 bases between. Germline V gene lookup returns CDR1 KGHDR and CDR2 SFDVKD. This CDR3 contains 16 residues. For the CDR3, the DNA is TGTGCCACCAGTGGGGGGCGGGACAGTAGCACAGATACGCAGTATTTT. It codes for CATSGGRDSSTDTQYF.

The V and J genes are TRBV5-4 and TRBJ2-3; 7 nucleotides match TRBD1. Germline CDR1 and CDR2: SGHNT and YYREEE (reference sequence). This CDR3 is 15 amino acids long. V trimming: 5 bases; J trimming: 2 bases; junction bases outside the gene matches: 8. In DNA form, the CDR3 reads TGTGCCAGCAGTCCTCCGGACAGGTACACAGATACGCAGTATTTT. Protein product: CASSPPDRYTDTQYF.

The chain uses TRBV10-3 and TRBJ2-1; 11 nucleotides match TRBD1. There are 15 residues in the CDR3. The junction had 9 bases not matched to a gene; V was cut back by 6 bases and J by 8 bases. Per germline, CDR1 ENHRY and CDR2 SYGVKD. The CDR3 DNA sequence: TGTGCCATCAGACTGGACAGGGGGCGCTTCGATGAGCAGTTCTTC. It specifies CAIRLDRGRFDEQFF.